This T cell receptor (beta chain) was identified in a study of monozygotic twins with inflammatory bowel disease. Regarding the study as a whole: Inverse Simpson values showed less TCRbeta diversity in IBD patients than in their healthy co-twins.

This CDR3 contains 16 residues. Germline V gene lookup returns CDR1 DFQATT and CDR2 SNEGSKA (reference sequence). In the case of this clonotype: Its antigen is not known.

With the 5' RACE reads reprocessed, TCRdb shows one record per CDR3 protein and no DNA. This listing includes 300,000 to 400,000 distinct CDR3 sequences. This clonotype was sampled from a human donor with ulcerative colitis or Crohn's disease, or a healthy co-twin of an affected twin (not recorded which). The sample was blood. This chain links TRBV20-1 with TRBJ2-2; the TCRdb call, TRBD2, lacks DNA for checking. CDR3: CSARDRDYLGSGELFF.